This is a list of T cell receptor beta chains from one sample in a study of post-analysis software for immune sequencing data. TCRdb re-analysed the PCR reads in MiXCR, keeping a single row per CDR3 protein. The sample yields about 500,000 distinct CDR3 sequences, roughly 45% seen once. The sequenced sample was blood. The receptors shown here come from a girl aged 5-17 years with multiple sclerosis. Both conserved end residues are part of each CDR3. Fields, in order: D gene, V gene, clone size, J gene, CDR3 DNA, CDR3 protein. D genes are given only for firm matches. Clone size is shown for a subset of rows, as once, few, many or a class of expanded clone.

.	TRBV4-1	.	TRBJ1-5	TGCGCCAGCAGGGTAAATCAGGGGACGGGGCCCCAGCATTTT	CASRVNQGTGPQHF
.	TRBV7-6	once	TRBJ1-5	TGTGCCAGCAGCTTAAGGGATAGTGGGCCCCAGCATTTT	CASSLRDSGPQHF
.	TRBV3-1	.	TRBJ2-5	TGTGCCAGCAGCCAAGACTTGGACCGGCAGGAGACCCAGTACTTC	CASSQDLDRQETQYF
.	TRBV7-6	.	TRBJ2-7	TGTGCCAGCAGCTTAGGGCTGGATACCTACGAGCAGTACTTC	CASSLGLDTYEQYF
.	TRBV10-3	.	TRBJ2-7	TGTGCCATCAGTGAGGGGACTGGGACCTACGAGCAGTACTTC	CAISEGTGTYEQYF
.	TRBV20-1	.	TRBJ2-3	TGCAGTGCTAGGAGTAGCACAGATACGCAGTATTTT	CSARSSTDTQYF
.	TRBV12-3/TRBV12-4	few	TRBJ1-5	TGTGCCAGCAGTTTTCAGGGCAAAAATCAGCCCCAGCATTTT	CASSFQGKNQPQHF
TRBD2	TRBV29-1	.	TRBJ2-5	TGCAGCGTTGAACTAGCGGGAGGGCATGAGACCCAGTACTTC	CSVELAGGHETQYF
.	TRBV28	.	TRBJ2-1	TGTGCCAGCAGTTTATCCTCGTCCCGTTACAATGAGCAGTTCTTC	CASSLSSSRYNEQFF
.	TRBV12-3/TRBV12-4	.	TRBJ1-1	TGTGCCAACCAGATGTCAGGGATGAACACTGAAGCTTTCTTT	CANQMSGMNTEAFF
TRBD2	TRBV7-3	few	TRBJ2-3	TGTGCCAGCAGCTTAATGCCGACTAGCTCAGATACGCAGTATTTT	CASSLMPTSSDTQYF
TRBD2	TRBV6-6	few	TRBJ2-1	TGTGCCAGCAGTTACTCCCTTAGCGGGAGCTCCCACAATGAGCAGTTCTTC	CASSYSLSGSSHNEQFF
TRBD1	TRBV29-1	few	TRBJ2-7	TGCAGCGTGCTCGAAGGACAGGGGGGCGAGCAGTACTTC	CSVLEGQGGEQYF
TRBD1	TRBV29-1	.	TRBJ1-2	TGCAGCGTTGCCGCCCCCCGGACAGGGAATTACTATGGCTACACCTTC	CSVAAPRTGNYYGYTF
.	TRBV5-5	.	TRBJ2-1	TGTGCCAGCAGCTTGGGCGCGGTGGGGCAGGGCCCCTACAATGAGCAGTTCTTC	CASSLGAVGQGPYNEQFF
.	TRBV29-1	.	TRBJ2-7	TGCAGCGTTGAAGAGGGCGAGCAGTACTTC	CSVEEGEQYF
.	TRBV3-1	.	TRBJ2-7	TGTGCCAGCAGCCAAGCCCCGACCAAAAACTACGAGCAGTACTTC	CASSQAPTKNYEQYF
.	TRBV11-2	few	TRBJ2-1	TGTGCCAGCAGCTCACGACGGGACGGAGAGCAGTTCTTC	CASSSRRDGEQFF
.	TRBV7-8	.	TRBJ2-7	TGTGCCAGCAGCTTGGGGACACTCTCTATGACCTACGAGCAGTACTTC	CASSLGTLSMTYEQYF
TRBD2	TRBV12-3/TRBV12-4	few	TRBJ2-5	TGTGCCAGCAGTTTAGCTAGAGGACTAGCGGGATTTGAGACCCAGTACTTC	CASSLARGLAGFETQYF
.	TRBV12-3/TRBV12-4	.	TRBJ2-7	TGTGCCAGCAGCCGGGTAGGGGGACGGAGGAACTACGAGCAGTACTTC	CASSRVGGRRNYEQYF
.	TRBV12-3/TRBV12-4	.	TRBJ1-2	TGTGCCAGCTGCCGGGGCCAACGCTATGGCTACACCTTC	CASCRGQRYGYTF
.	TRBV13	.	TRBJ2-7	TGTGCCAGCAGCTTAAGAGGCCGGGAGTCGCACGAGCAGTACTTC	CASSLRGRESHEQYF
.	TRBV29-1	.	TRBJ2-3	TGCAGCGTTAGAATGATATCGGCAGATACGCAGTATTTT	CSVRMISADTQYF
.	TRBV29-1	.	TRBJ1-2	TGCAGCGTTGAAGCCAGGAGCGGCTACACCTTC	CSVEARSGYTF
.	TRBV27	few	TRBJ2-7	TGTGCCAGCGGAATCAGGTACTCCTACGAGCAGTACTTC	CASGIRYSYEQYF
TRBD1	TRBV15	.	TRBJ2-3	TGTGCCACCAGCAGAAAAAGGGCGGACAGGACCACAGATACGCAGTATTTT	CATSRKRADRTTDTQYF
.	TRBV28	.	TRBJ2-5	TGTGCCAGTGCTATTAGCCTTACAGAGCAGTACTTC	CASAISLTEQYF
TRBD2	TRBV9	.	TRBJ2-1	TGTGCCAGCAGCGTAGGGGAAAGCGGGAGGGCCGATGAGCAGTTCTTC	CASSVGESGRADEQFF
TRBD2	TRBV7-3	.	TRBJ2-3	TGTGCCAGCAGCTCCGGGACTAGCAGGAGGTCTACAGATACGCAGTATTTT	CASSSGTSRRSTDTQYF
.	TRBV12-3/TRBV12-4	.	TRBJ1-1	TGTGCCAGCAGTCCACAAACTCTGTCGAACACTGAAGCTTTCTTT	CASSPQTLSNTEAFF
.	TRBV7-2	.	TRBJ1-2	TGTGCCAGCAGCTTACCCGGGCCCGGAGGGCATGGCTACACCTTC	CASSLPGPGGHGYTF
.	TRBV9	few	TRBJ2-7	TGTGCCAGCAGCGTAGGTGTGGACTACGAGCAGTACTTC	CASSVGVDYEQYF
.	TRBV7-8	few	TRBJ2-7	TGTGCCAGCAGCTCTCTAGCAACCTCCTACGAGCAGTACTTC	CASSSLATSYEQYF
.	TRBV9	.	TRBJ2-7	TGTGCCAGCAGCACCGGGACTGGGACCAATGAGCAGTACTTC	CASSTGTGTNEQYF
.	TRBV24-1	.	TRBJ2-7	TGTGCCACCAGTGAAGGGTACGAGCAGTACTTC	CATSEGYEQYF
TRBD2	TRBV5-1	.	TRBJ2-1	TGCGCCAGCAGCGGGCGAGCGGGAGGCCCTGCCAATGAGCAGTTCTTC	CASSGRAGGPANEQFF
TRBD1	TRBV7-9	.	TRBJ1-4	TGTGCCAGCAGCTCGGAGGGACAGAGTAATGAAAAACTGTTTTTT	CASSSEGQSNEKLFF
.	TRBV27	few	TRBJ2-5	TGTGCCAGCAGGTCCCTCGGACCTATTCATGCAGAGACCCAGTACTTC	CASRSLGPIHAETQYF
.	TRBV5-1	.	TRBJ2-5	TGCGCCAGCAGCTTGGGTCAGATCGGAATCGGAGAGACCCAGTACTTC	CASSLGQIGIGETQYF
.	TRBV15	.	TRBJ2-7	TGTGCCACCAGCAGAGACAGTACCTACGAGCAGTACTTC	CATSRDSTYEQYF
.	TRBV11-2	.	TRBJ2-7	TGTGCCAGCGGACTTCGATTAAGCGAGCAGTACTTC	CASGLRLSEQYF
.	TRBV5-1	.	TRBJ2-7	TGCGCCAGCAGCTTCTCGCCGGGACGGAGCTACGAGCAGTACTTC	CASSFSPGRSYEQYF
TRBD2	TRBV10-3	.	TRBJ2-7	TGTGCCACCAGGACTGAGCGGGAGAGCGAGCAGTACTTC	CATRTERESEQYF
TRBD2	TRBV7-3	.	TRBJ2-5	TGTGCCAGCAGTCAAGGACTAGCGGGCCACAATGAGCAGTACTTC	CASSQGLAGHNEQYF
TRBD2	TRBV20-1	.	TRBJ2-7	TGCAGTGCTAAACCGGGACTAGCGCCAACCTACGAGCAGTACTTC	CSAKPGLAPTYEQYF
TRBD2	TRBV5-6	.	TRBJ2-7	TGTGCCAGCAACTTCAGTGGCGGGAGCTACGAGCAGTACTTC	CASNFSGGSYEQYF
.	TRBV7-2	.	TRBJ2-6	TGTGCCAGCAGCTTAAGGAGCCTCCCCCGTCGTTTGGGGGCCAACGTCCTGACTTTC	CASSLRSLPRRLGANVLTF
.	TRBV13	.	TRBJ1-1	TGTGCCAGCAGCTTAGGCCGGGGAGGCGGCACTGAAGCTTTCTTT	CASSLGRGGGTEAFF
.	TRBV5-1	.	TRBJ2-7	TGCGCCAGCAGCTTGGTTCCAAGCCCCGAGCAGTACTTC	CASSLVPSPEQYF
.	TRBV5-5	.	TRBJ1-5	TGTGCCAGCAGCTCGCAGGGGCGAGGAAACGGTCAGCCCCAGCATTTT	CASSSQGRGNGQPQHF
.	TRBV6-5	.	TRBJ1-2	TGTGCCAGCAGTCCAGGGCGGTATGGCTACACCTTC	CASSPGRYGYTF
.	TRBV24-1	.	TRBJ2-3	TGTGCCACCAGTGACCCAGCCGGGCCCACACTAGCAGATACGCAGTATTTT	CATSDPAGPTLADTQYF
.	TRBV25-1	.	TRBJ1-2	TGTGCCAGCAGTGAACGGCGGGGGTATGGCTACACCTTC	CASSERRGYGYTF
TRBD2	TRBV7-3	few	TRBJ2-6	TGTGCCAGCAGCCAGGGACTAGCGGGACTTGGGGCCAACGTCCTGACTTTC	CASSQGLAGLGANVLTF
TRBD1	TRBV6-5	.	TRBJ1-1	TGTGCCAGCAGTGTCCACAGGGGTGACACTGAAGCTTTCTTT	CASSVHRGDTEAFF